Listed here are 13 T cell receptor beta chains from one sample, sequenced in a study of cytomegalovirus exposure and HLA in healthy donors. The PCR employed 60 Vbeta primers together with 13 Jbeta primers. The assay was immunoSEQ multiplex PCR, and TCRdb's table has in-frame clones only and misses some. Found here are roughly 110,000 clones, under 85% of them singletons; the top ten hold about a tenth. Sequenced input: PBMCs. All receptors derive from a man between 40 and 49 years old in good health and CMV-seropositive.

The genes are TRBV6-4 and TRBJ2-3, with D tentatively TRBD1 (6 bases). Germline CDR1 and CDR2: MRHNA and SNTAGT. This CDR3 comprises 14 residues. Trimming shortened V by 4 bases and J by 1 base, and 9 bases separated the two germline ends. The CDR3 loop reads CASSAEGGTDTQYF. CDR3 coding DNA: TGTGCCAGCAGTGCCGAGGGGGGCACAGATACGCAGTATTTT.

The chain uses TRBV4-3 and TRBJ2-2, with 7 bases lining up with TRBD2. The CDR3 runs 18 residues. The V and J ends lost 0 bases and 5 bases, in that order; junction bases with no gene match: 12. The germline gives CDR1 LGHNA, CDR2 YSLEER. CDR3 in amino acids: CASSQDRLPSGYTGELFF. The CDR3 DNA sequence: TGCGCCAGCAGCCAAGATCGGCTGCCTAGCGGATATACCGGGGAGCTGTTTTTT.

The CDR3 loop is CASSLGGTRPPHF. The CDR3 nucleotides are TGTGCCAGCAGTTTAGGTGGGACAAGACCTCCGCATTTT. The J gene is TRBJ1-5, the V gene TRBV28, with a possible D match to TRBD1 (6 bases). Per the germline V gene, CDR1 is MDHEN and CDR2 is SYDVKM. V dropped 2 bases and J dropped 15 bases, with 17 bases sitting between them. This CDR3 is 13 amino acids long.

The DNA for the CDR3 is TGTGCCAGTAGTCTCCCTCATCCGGGACTAGCGGCCTACAATGAGCAGTTCTTC. Encoded protein: CASSLPHPGLAAYNEQFF. V usage is TRBV19 and J usage is TRBJ2-1, with TRBD2 matching 11 bases. The trim removed 5 bases at V and 2 bases at J, leaving 11 bases unmatched. CDR1 is LNHDA, CDR2 SQIVND, per germline (reference sequence). The CDR3 is 18 amino acids.

Notes on this clone: Other DNA sequences of this sample code for an identical CDR3. The V and J genes are TRBV6-5 and TRBJ2-7; D may be TRBD1 (6 bases). Trimming left V 6 bases short and J 6 bases short, with 12 bases between. This CDR3 contains 12 residues. The V gene's germline CDR1 is MNHEY and CDR2 SVGAGI. The CDR3 region has the DNA TGTGCCAGCAGCTACAGCAGGGGCGAGCAGTACTTC. It codes for CASSYSRGEQYF.

This CDR3 is CASSLRGQFLPQYF. CDR3 DNA: TGTGCCAGCAGTTTAAGAGGCCAGTTCCTTCCGCAGTATTTT. The rearrangement joins TRBV28 to TRBJ2-3; no clear D. Germline V gene lookup returns CDR1 MDHEN and CDR2 SYDVKM. Trimming removed 2 bases from V and 10 bases from J, with 16 bases in between. This CDR3 has 14 amino acids.

This clone was observed a single time. The chain couples TRBV4-1 to TRBJ2-5; the match to TRBD2 covers 9 bases. V shed 4 bases, J shed 5 bases, and the junction held 5 bases outside the gene matches. The V gene's germline CDR1 is MGHRA and CDR2 YSYEKL. The CDR3 consists of 14 residues. The CDR3 DNA reads TGCGCCAGCAGCCGGCGGGGGGGCCAGGAGACCCAGTACTTC. Translation: CASSRRGGQETQYF.

This clone was seen a handful of times. The chain carries TRBV4-1 and TRBJ2-3; 13 bases align to TRBD2. The CDR3 has 18 amino acids. The V segment lost 0 bases and the J segment 3 bases; nucleotides outside the gene matches: 6. Germline V gives CDR1 MGHRA, CDR2 YSYEKL. CDR3 DNA: TGCGCCAGCAGCCAAGATGGGACTAGCGGGGAATGGACAGATACGCAGTATTTT. Protein product: CASSQDGTSGEWTDTQYF.

The J gene is TRBJ1-5, the V gene TRBV19; D is unresolved. The CDR3 is 13 amino acids. Germline V gene lookup returns CDR1 LNHDA and CDR2 SQIVND (reference sequence). Trimming stripped 7 bases from V and 2 bases from J, with 9 bases between. The DNA for the CDR3 is TGTGCCAGTAATAATCGGGGCAATCAGCCCCAGCATTTT. It yields the protein CASNNRGNQPQHF.

The chain couples TRBV7-9 to TRBJ1-6, with 7 bases lining up with TRBD1. The CDR3 totals 17 residues. In germline, CDR1 is SEHNR, CDR2 FQNEAQ (reference sequence). The ends lost 4 bases at V and 3 bases at J; junction bases unmatched: 9. The DNA for the CDR3 is TGTGCCAGCAGCTACCCCGGGACAGCAAACTATAATTCACCCCTCCACTTT. This gives the protein CASSYPGTANYNSPLHF.

V and J are TRBV4-1 and TRBJ2-2; TRBD2 might be the D (5 bases). V dropped 0 bases and J dropped 7 bases, with 18 bases sitting between them. Germline CDR1 is MGHRA and CDR2 is YSYEKL. CDR3 length: 17 residues. CDR3 in DNA: TGCGCCAGCAGCCAAGATTCCCCTTGGCAGGAGGACGGGGAGCTGTTTTTT. Its protein product is CASSQDSPWQEDGELFF.

In regard to this clone: One junction end disagrees with the germline gene, perhaps due to a read error. The chain couples TRBV7-9 to TRBJ2-1; 9 bases align to TRBD1. This CDR3 contains 16 residues. Germline V CDR1 and CDR2: SEHNR, FQNEAQ (reference sequence). The CDR3: CSSSQTRGQGKNEQFF. As DNA, the CDR3 is TGTTCCAGCAGCCAGACAAGGGGACAGGGAAAAAATGAGCAGTTCTTC.

The chain uses TRBV6-6 and TRBJ2-7; possible D gene TRBD1, 6 bases. The CDR3 has 14 amino acids. The V and J ends lost 7 bases and 3 bases respectively, with 16 bases between them. CDR1 is MNHNY and CDR2 is SVGAGI in the germline V gene (reference sequence). The CDR3 DNA follows: TGTGCCAGCATCATAGGAACAGGGAACTACGAGCAGTACTTC. This gives the protein CASIIGTGNYEQYF.